The source of this T cell receptor (beta chain) is a study of Graves' ophthalmopathy and Graves' hyperthyroidism. Overall study context: Peripheral blood was gathered at first diagnosis, ahead of any treatment whatsoever.

The TCR beta CDR3 regions underwent amplification from RNA transcripts. HTBI-primed first-round RT-PCR preceded second-round multiplex PCR. TCRdb re-called the multiplex PCR reads with MiXCR, one entry per CDR3 protein. The sample has some 520,000 distinct CDR3 sequences, approximately 14% seen once. Overall study findings and caveats: Most clonotypes expanded in thyroid above 0.001 frequency were present in blood too.

Notes on this clonotype: Its specificity is not known.

Germline V lookup: CDR1 GTSNPN, CDR2 SVGIG (reference sequence). The CDR3 extends over 17 amino acids. Unmatched junction bases numbered 13, after V lost 0 bases and J lost 5 bases. CAS ≥3, NOSPECS ≥4, moderate-to-severe activity and duration under 3 months marked donors with ophthalmopathy. Orbital computed tomography, together with clinical symptoms, serum thyroxine, TRAb and thyroid ultrasound, was used for diagnosis. The sequencing input was blood. The chain couples TRBV30 to TRBJ1-5; 7 bases map to TRBD1. This TCR was recovered from a woman aged 25-40 years with Graves' ophthalmopathy. The CDR3 region is CAWSVGGGKFSYQPQHF. In nucleotides, the CDR3 is TGTGCCTGGAGTGTAGGAGGGGGCAAGTTCTCGTATCAGCCCCAGCATTTT. Drawing the rest from reference TRBV30 and TRBJ1-5, the complete variable domain is SQTIHQWPATLVQPVGSPLSLECTVEGTSNPNLYWYRQAAGRGLQLLFYSVGIGQISSEVPQNLSASRPQDRQFILSSKKLLLSDSGFYLCAWSVGGGKFSYQPQHFGDGTRLSIL.